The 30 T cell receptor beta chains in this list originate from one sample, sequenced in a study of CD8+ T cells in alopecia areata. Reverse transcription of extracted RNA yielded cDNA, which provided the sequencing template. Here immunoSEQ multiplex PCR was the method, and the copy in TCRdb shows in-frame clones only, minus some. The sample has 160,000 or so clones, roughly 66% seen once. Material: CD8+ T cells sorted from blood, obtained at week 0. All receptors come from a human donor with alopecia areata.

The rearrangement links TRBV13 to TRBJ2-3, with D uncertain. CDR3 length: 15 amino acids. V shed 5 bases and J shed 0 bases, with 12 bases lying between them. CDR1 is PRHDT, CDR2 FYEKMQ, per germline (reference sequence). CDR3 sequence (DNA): TGTGCCAGCAGCACGCCGGTCCGGAGCACAGATACGCAGTATTTT. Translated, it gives CASSTPVRSTDTQYF.

In DNA form, the CDR3 reads TGTGCCAGCAGTTTTCGGGGGGGACGCTACAATGAGCAGTTCTTC. It is translated as CASSFRGGRYNEQFF. The chain is built from TRBV6-5 and TRBJ2-1; 8 bases map to TRBD2. Germline V CDR1 and CDR2: MNHEY, SVGAGI. This CDR3 has 15 residues. The V and J ends lost 4 bases and 3 bases, in that order; junction bases with no gene match: 5.

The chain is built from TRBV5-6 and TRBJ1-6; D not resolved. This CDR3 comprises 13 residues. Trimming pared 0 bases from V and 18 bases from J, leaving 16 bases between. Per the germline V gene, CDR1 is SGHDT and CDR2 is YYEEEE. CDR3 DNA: TGTGCCAGCAGCTTGGGGGTTGGAAAATTAGGCCACTTT. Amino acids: CASSLGVGKLGHF.

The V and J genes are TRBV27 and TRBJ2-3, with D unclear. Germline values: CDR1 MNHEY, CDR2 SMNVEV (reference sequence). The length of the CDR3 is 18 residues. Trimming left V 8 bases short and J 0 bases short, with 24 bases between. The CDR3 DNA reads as TGTGCCAGCCACCTGAGGTTCGTTGGACCGACCAGCACAGATACGCAGTATTTT. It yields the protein CASHLRFVGPTSTDTQYF.

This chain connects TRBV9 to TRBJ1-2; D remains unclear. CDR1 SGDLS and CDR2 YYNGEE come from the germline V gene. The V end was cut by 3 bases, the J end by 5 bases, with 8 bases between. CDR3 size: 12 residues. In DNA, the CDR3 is TGTGCCAGCAGCGCAGACCCGTATGGCTACACCTTC. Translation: CASSADPYGYTF.

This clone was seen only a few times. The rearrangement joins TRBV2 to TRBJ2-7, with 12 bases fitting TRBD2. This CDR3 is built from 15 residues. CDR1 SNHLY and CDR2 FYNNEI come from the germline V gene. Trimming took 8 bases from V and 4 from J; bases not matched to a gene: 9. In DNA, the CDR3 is TGTGCCAGCTATCGGACTAGCGGGGAGTCTTACGAGCAGTACTTC. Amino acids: CASYRTSGESYEQYF. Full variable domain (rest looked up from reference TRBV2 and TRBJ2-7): EPEVTQTPSHQVTQMGQEVILRCVPISNHLYFYWYRQILGQKVEFLVSFYNNEISEKSEIFDDQFSVERPDGSNFTLKIRSTKLEDSAMYFCASYRTSGESYEQYFGPGTRLTVT.

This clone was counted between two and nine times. This CDR3 reads CASSMFGANVLTF. For the CDR3, the DNA is TGTGCCAGCTCCATGTTTGGGGCCAACGTCCTGACTTTC. The chain couples TRBV25-1 to TRBJ2-6; D unclear. The CDR3 covers 13 residues. In germline, CDR1 is MGHDK, CDR2 SYGVNS. V lost 8 bases and J lost 3, with 8 bases in between.

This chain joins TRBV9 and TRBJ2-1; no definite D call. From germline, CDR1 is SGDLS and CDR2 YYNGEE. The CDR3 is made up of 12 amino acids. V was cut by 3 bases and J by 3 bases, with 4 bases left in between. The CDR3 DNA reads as TGTGCCAGCAGCGAGAACTACAATGAGCAGTTCTTC. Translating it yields CASSENYNEQFF.

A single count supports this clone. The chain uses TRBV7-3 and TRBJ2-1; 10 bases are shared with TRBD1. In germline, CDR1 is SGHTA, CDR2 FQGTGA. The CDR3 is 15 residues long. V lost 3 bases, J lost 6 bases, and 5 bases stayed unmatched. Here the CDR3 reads CASSLGTGVGNEQFF. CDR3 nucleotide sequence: TGTGCCAGCAGCTTGGGGACAGGGGTGGGCAATGAGCAGTTCTTC.

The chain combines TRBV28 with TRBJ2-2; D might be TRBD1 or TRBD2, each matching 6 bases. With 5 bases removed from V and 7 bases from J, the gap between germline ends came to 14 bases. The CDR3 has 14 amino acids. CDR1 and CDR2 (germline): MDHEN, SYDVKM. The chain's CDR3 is CASSKLQGGGELFF. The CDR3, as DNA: TGTGCCAGCAGTAAACTACAGGGAGGCGGGGAGCTGTTTTTT.

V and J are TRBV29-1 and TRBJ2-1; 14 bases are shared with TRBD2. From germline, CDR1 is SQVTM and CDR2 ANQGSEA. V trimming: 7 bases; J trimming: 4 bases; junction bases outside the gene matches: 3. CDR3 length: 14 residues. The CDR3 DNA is TGCAGCGGGACTAGCGGGGGGATATACAATGAGCAGTTCTTC. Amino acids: CSGTSGGIYNEQFF.

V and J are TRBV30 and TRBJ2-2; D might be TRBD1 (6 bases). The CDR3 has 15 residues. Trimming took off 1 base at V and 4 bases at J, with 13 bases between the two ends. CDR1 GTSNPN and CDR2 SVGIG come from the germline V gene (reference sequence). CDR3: CAWSARQALTGELFF. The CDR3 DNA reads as TGTGCCTGGAGTGCGAGACAGGCACTCACCGGGGAGCTGTTTTTT.

CDR3 protein: CASSLAVAAAGYGYTF. As DNA, the CDR3 is TGCGCCAGCAGCTTGGCCGTGGCAGCGGCGGGGTATGGCTACACCTTC. This rearrangement joins TRBV5-1 to TRBJ1-2; no clear D. CDR1 is SGHRS and CDR2 is YFSETQ in the germline V gene. Trimming removed 0 bases at V and 5 bases at J, with 17 bases between. This CDR3 comprises 16 residues.

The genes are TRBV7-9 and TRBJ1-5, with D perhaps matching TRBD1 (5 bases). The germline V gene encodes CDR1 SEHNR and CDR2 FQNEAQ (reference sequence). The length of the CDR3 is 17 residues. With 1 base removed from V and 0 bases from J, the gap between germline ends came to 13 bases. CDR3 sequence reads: CASSLGLGTYSNQPQHF. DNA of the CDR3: TGTGCCAGCAGCTTAGGTCTAGGGACGTATAGCAATCAGCCCCAGCATTTT.

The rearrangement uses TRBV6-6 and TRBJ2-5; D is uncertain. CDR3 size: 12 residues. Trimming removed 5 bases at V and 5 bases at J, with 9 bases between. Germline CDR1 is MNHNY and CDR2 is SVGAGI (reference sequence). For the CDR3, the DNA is TGTGCCAGCAGTCAAGACTTGGAGACCCAGTACTTC. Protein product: CASSQDLETQYF.

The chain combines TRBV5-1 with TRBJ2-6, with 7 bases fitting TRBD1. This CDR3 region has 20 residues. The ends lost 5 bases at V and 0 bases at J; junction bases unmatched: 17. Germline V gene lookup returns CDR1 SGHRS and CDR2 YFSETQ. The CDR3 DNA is TGCGCCAGCAGATTTGCCGGTTTCGGACAGGTGAACTCTGGGGCCAACGTCCTGACTTTC. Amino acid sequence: CASRFAGFGQVNSGANVLTF.

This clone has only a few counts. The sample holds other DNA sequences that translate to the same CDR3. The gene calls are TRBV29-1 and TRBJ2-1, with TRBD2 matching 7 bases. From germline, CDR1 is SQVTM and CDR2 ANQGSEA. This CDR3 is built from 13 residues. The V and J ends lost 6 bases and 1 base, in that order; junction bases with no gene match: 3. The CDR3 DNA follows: TGCAGCGTAGACGGGGGGTCCTACAATGAGCAGTTCTTC. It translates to CSVDGGSYNEQFF.

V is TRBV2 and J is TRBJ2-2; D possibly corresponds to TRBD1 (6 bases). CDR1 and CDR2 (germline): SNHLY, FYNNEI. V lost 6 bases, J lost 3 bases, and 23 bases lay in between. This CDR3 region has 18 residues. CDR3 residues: CASRPGPGQQDHTGELFF. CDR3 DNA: TGTGCCAGCAGGCCGGGTCCGGGACAACAAGATCACACCGGGGAGCTGTTTTTT.

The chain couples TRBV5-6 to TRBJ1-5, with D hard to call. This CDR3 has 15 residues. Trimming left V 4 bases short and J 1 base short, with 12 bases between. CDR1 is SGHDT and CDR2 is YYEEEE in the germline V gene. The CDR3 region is CASSRSSRSNQPQHF. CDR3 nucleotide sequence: TGTGCCAGCAGCCGGTCGTCCAGGAGCAATCAGCCCCAGCATTTT.

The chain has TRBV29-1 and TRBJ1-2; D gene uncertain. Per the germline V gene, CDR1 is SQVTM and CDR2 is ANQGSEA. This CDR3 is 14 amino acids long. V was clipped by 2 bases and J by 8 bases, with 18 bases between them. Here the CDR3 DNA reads TGCAGCGTTGAAAGGCCGGGCCCCCAATCAGGCTACACCTTC. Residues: CSVERPGPQSGYTF.

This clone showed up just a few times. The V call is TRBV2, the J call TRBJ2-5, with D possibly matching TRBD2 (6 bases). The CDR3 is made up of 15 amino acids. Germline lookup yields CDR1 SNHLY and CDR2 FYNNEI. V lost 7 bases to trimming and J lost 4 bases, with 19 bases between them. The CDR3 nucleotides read TGTGCCAGCAAGCGAGGGCGGGACGGAAGAGAGACCCAGTACTTC. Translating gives CASKRGRDGRETQYF.

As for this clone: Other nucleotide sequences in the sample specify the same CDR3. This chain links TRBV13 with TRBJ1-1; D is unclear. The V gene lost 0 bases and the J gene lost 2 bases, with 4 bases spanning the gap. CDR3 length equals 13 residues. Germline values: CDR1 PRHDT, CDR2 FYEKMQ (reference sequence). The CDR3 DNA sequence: TGTGCCAGCAGCTTAGGTTCCAACACTGAAGCTTTCTTT. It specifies CASSLGSNTEAFF.

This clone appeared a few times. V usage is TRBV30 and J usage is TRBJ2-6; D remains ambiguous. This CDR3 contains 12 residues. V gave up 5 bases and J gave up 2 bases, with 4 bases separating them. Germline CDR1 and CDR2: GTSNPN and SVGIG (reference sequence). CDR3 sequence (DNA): TGTGCCTGGGATACTGGGGCCAACGTCCTGACTTTC. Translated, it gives CAWDTGANVLTF.

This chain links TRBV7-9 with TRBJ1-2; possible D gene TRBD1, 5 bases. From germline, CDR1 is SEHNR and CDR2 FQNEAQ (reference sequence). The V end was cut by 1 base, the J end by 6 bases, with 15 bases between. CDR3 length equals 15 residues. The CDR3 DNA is TGTGCCAGCAGCTTAGGGGCAGGGTCAGCGGATGGCTACACCTTC. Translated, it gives CASSLGAGSADGYTF.

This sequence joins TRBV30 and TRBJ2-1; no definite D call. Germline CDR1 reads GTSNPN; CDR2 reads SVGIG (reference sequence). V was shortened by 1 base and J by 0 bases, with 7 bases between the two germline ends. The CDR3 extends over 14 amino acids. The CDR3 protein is CAWSALSSYNEQFF. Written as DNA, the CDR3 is TGTGCCTGGAGTGCCCTTAGCTCCTACAATGAGCAGTTCTTC.

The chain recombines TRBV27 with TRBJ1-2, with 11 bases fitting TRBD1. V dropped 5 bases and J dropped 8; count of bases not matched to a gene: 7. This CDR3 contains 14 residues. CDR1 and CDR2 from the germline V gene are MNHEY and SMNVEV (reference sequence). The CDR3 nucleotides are TGTGCCAGCAGTCCAGGACAGGGGGCTGTAGGCTACACCTTC. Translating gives CASSPGQGAVGYTF.

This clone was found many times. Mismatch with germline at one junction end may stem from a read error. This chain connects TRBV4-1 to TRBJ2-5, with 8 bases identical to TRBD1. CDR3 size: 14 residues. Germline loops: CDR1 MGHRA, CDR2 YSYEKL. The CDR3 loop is CASSQDRGWETQYF. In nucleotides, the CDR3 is TGCGCCAGCAGTCAAGACAGGGGATGGGAGACCCAGTACTTC.

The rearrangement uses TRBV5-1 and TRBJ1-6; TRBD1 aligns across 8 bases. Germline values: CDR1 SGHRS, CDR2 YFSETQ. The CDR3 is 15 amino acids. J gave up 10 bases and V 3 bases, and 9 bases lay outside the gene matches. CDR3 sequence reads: CASSWGDRGKSPLHF. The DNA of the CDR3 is TGCGCCAGCAGCTGGGGTGACAGGGGAAAGTCACCCCTCCACTTT.

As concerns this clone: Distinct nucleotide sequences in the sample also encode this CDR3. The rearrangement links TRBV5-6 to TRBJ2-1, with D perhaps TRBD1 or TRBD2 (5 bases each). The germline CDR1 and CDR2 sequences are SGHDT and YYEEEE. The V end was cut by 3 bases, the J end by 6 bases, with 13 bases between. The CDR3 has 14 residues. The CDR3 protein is CASSWGTGSNEQFF. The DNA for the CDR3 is TGTGCCAGCAGCTGGGGGACGGGGAGCAATGAGCAGTTCTTC.

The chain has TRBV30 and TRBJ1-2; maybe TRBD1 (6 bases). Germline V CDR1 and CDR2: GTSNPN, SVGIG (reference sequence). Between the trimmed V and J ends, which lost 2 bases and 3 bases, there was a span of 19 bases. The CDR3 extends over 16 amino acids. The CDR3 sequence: CAWSPPDVTGHYGYTF. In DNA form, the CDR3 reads TGTGCCTGGAGTCCCCCCGACGTGACAGGACACTATGGCTACACCTTC.